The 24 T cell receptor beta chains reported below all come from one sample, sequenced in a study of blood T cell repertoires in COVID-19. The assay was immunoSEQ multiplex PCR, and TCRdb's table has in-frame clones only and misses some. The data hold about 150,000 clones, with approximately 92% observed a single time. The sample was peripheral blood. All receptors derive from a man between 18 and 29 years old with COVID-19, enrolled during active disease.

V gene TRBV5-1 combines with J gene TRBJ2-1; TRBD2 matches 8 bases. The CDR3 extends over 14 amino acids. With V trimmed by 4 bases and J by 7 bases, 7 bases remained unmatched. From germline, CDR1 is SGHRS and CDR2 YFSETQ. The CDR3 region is CASSIGTSGNEQFF. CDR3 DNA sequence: TGCGCCAGCAGCATAGGGACTAGTGGGAATGAGCAGTTCTTC.

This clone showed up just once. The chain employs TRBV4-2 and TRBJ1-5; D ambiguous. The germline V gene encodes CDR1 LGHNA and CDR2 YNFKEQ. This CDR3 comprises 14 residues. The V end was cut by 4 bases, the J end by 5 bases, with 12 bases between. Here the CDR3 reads CASSLGRIDQPQHF. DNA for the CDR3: TGTGCCAGCAGCCTGGGGAGGATCGATCAGCCCCAGCATTTT.

The CDR3 coding sequence is TGCGCCAGCAGTGAGTCTGGGCAGAGACCGAACACCGGGGAGCTGTTTTTT. Encoded protein: CASSESGQRPNTGELFF. This sequence joins TRBV10-1 and TRBJ2-2; D is unresolved. There are 17 residues in the CDR3. V lost 0 bases and J 0 bases, leaving 11 bases between the germline ends. CDR1 is WNHNN, CDR2 SYGVQD, per germline (reference sequence).

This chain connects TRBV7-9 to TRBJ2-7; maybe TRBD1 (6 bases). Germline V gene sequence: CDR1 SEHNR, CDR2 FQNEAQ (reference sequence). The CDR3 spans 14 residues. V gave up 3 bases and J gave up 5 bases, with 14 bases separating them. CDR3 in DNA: TGTGCCAGCAGCTTCAACACAGGGACAAACGAGCAGTACTTC. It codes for CASSFNTGTNEQYF.

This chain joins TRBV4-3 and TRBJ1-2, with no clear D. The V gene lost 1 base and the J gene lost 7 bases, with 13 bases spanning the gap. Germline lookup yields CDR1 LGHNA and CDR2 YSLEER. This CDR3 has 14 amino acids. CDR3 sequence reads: CASSQAGIAGGYTF. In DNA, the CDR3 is TGCGCCAGCAGCCAAGCCGGGATCGCCGGTGGCTACACCTTC.

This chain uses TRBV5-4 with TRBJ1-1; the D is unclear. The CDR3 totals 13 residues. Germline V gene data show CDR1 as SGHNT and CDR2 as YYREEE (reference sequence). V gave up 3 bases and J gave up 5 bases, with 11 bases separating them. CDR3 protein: CASSSLQKTEAFF. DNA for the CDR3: TGTGCCAGCAGCTCGCTCCAGAAAACTGAAGCTTTCTTT.

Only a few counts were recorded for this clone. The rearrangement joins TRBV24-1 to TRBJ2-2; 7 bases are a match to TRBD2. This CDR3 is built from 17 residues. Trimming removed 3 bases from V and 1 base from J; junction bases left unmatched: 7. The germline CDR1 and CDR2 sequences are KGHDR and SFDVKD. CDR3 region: CATSDVRASGNTGELFF. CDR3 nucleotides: TGTGCCACCAGTGATGTGAGGGCTAGCGGGAACACCGGGGAGCTGTTTTTT.

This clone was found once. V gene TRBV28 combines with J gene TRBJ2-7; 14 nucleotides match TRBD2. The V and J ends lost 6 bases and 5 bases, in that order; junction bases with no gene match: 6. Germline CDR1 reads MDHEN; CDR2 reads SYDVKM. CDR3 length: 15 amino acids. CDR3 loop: CASSGTSGRIDEQYF. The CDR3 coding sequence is TGTGCCAGCAGCGGGACTAGCGGGAGAATCGACGAGCAGTACTTC.

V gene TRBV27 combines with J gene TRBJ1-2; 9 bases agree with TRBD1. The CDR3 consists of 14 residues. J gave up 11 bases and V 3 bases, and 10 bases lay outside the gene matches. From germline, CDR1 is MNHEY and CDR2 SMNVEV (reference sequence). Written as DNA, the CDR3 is TGTGCCAGCAGTTTCCTCACCGGGACAGGGTCATACACCTTC. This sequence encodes CASSFLTGTGSYTF.

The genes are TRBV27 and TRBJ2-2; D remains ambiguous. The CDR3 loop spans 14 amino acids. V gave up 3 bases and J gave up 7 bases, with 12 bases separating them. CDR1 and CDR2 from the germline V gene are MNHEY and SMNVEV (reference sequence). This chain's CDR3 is CASSFESSGGELFF. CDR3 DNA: TGTGCCAGCAGTTTTGAGTCCTCTGGCGGGGAGCTGTTTTTT.

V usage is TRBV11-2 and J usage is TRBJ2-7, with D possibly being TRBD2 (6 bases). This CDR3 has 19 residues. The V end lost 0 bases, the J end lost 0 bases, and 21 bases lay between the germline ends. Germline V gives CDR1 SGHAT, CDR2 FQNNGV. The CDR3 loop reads CASSLEGRATGTRSYEQYF. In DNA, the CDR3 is TGTGCCAGCAGCTTAGAGGGGCGGGCAACCGGGACTCGCTCCTACGAGCAGTACTTC.

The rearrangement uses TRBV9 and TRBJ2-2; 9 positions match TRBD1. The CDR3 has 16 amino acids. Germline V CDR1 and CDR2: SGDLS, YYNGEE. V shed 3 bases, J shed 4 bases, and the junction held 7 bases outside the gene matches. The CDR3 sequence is CASSAPGQGPTGELFF. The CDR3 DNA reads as TGTGCCAGCAGCGCACCGGGACAGGGCCCCACCGGGGAGCTGTTTTTT.

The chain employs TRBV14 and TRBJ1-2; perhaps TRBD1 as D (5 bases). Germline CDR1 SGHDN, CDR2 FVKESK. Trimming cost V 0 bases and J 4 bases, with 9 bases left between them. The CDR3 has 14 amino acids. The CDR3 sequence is CASSQDARAYGYTF. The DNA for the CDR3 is TGTGCCAGCAGCCAAGACGCCAGGGCCTATGGCTACACCTTC. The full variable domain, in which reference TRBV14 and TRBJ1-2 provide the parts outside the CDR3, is EAGVTQFPSHSVIEKGQTVTLRCDPISGHDNLYWYRRVMGKEIKFLLHFVKESKQDESGMPNNRFLAERTGGTYSTLKVQPAELEDSGVYFCASSQDARAYGYTFGSGTRLTVV.

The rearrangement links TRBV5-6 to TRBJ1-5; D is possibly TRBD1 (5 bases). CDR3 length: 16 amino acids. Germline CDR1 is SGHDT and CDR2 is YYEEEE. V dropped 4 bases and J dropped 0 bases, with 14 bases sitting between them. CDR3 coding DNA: TGTGCCAGCAGCCCTAACCCAGGGAATAGCAATCAGCCCCAGCATTTT. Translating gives CASSPNPGNSNQPQHF.

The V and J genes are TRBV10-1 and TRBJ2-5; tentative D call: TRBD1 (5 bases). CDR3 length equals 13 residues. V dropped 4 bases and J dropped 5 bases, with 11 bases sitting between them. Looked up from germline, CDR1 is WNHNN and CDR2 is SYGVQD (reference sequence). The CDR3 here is CASSVTVGETQYF. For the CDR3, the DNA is TGCGCCAGCAGTGTGACAGTAGGGGAGACCCAGTACTTC.

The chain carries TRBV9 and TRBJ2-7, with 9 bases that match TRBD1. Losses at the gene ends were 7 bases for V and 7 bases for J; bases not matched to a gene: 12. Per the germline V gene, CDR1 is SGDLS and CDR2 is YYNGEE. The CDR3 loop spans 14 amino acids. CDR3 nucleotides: TGTGCCAGCCTGGAAGGGACAGGGTCACTAGAGCAGTACTTC. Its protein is CASLEGTGSLEQYF.

CDR3 loop: CASSYGTSGSHEQYF. CDR3 DNA: TGTGCCAGCAGTTACGGCACTAGCGGGAGCCACGAGCAGTACTTC. V usage is TRBV6-5 and J usage is TRBJ2-7, with TRBD2 matching over 11 bases. Germline trimming cut 2 bases from V and 5 bases from J; bases unmatched to any gene: 5. The CDR3 extends over 15 amino acids. Germline lookup yields CDR1 MNHEY and CDR2 SVGAGI.

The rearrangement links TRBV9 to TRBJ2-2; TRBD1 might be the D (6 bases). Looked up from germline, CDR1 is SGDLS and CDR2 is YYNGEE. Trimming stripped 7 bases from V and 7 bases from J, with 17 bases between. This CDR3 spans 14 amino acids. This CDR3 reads CASGRTGFVGELFF. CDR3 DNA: TGTGCCAGCGGACGAACAGGGTTTGTCGGGGAGCTGTTTTTT.

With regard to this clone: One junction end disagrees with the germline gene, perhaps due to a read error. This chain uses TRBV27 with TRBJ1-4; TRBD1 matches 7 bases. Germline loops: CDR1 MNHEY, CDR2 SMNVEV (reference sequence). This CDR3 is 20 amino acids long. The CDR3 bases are TGTGCCAGCAGTCCAGGACAGGCCCACGTCCACGCCGCCGCAAATGAAAAACTGCTTTTT. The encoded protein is CASSPGQAHVHAAANEKLLF.

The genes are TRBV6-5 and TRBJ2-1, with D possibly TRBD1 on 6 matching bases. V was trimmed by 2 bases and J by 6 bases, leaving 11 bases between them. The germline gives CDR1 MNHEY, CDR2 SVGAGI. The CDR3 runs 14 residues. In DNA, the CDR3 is TGTGCCAGCAGTTACACTCTGACAGGCAATGAGCAGTTCTTC. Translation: CASSYTLTGNEQFF.

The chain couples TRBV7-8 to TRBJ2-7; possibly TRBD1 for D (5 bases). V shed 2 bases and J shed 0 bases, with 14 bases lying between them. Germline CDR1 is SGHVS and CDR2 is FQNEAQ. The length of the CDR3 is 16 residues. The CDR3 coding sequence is TGTGCCAGCAGCTTATTGTCGGGCAGGGCCTCCTACGAGCAGTACTTC. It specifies CASSLLSGRASYEQYF.

The CDR3: CASSQDPALTGELFF. DNA of the CDR3: TGTGCCAGCAGCCAAGACCCCGCGCTCACCGGGGAGCTGTTTTTT. V is TRBV14 and J is TRBJ2-2; D not resolved. The CDR3 is 15 amino acids. Trimming cost V 0 bases and J 4 bases, with 9 bases left between them. Germline V gene sequence: CDR1 SGHDN, CDR2 FVKESK. The full variable domain, in which reference TRBV14 and TRBJ2-2 provide the parts outside the CDR3, is EAGVTQFPSHSVIEKGQTVTLRCDPISGHDNLYWYRRVMGKEIKFLLHFVKESKQDESGMPNNRFLAERTGGTYSTLKVQPAELEDSGVYFCASSQDPALTGELFFGEGSRLTVL.

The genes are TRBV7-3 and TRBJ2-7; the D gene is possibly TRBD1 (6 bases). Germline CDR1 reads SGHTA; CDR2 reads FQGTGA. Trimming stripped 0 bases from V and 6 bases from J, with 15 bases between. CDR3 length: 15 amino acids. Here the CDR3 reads CASSLTVSGVGEQYF. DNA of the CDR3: TGTGCCAGCAGCTTAACGGTGTCAGGGGTCGGCGAGCAGTACTTC.

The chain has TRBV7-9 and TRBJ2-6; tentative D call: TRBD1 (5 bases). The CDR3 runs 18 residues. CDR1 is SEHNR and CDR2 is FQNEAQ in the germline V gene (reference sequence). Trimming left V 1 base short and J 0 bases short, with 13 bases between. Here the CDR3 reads CASSLEVSRVSGANVLTF. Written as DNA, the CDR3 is TGTGCCAGCAGCTTAGAGGTCTCCAGGGTCTCTGGGGCCAACGTCCTGACTTTC.